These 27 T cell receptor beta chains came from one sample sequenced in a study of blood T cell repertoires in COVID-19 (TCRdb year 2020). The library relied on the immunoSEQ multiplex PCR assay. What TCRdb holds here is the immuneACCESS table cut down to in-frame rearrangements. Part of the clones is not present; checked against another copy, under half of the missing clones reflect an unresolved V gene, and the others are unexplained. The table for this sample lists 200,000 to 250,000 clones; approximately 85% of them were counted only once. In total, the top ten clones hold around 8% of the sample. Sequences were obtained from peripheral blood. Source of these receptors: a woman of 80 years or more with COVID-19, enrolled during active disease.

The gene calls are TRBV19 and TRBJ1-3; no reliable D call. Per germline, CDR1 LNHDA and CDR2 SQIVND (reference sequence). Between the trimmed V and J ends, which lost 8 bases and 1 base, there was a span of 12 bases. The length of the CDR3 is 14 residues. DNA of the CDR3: TGTGCCAGTTTCGCCCGGGGTTCTGGAAACACCATATATTTT. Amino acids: CASFARGSGNTIYF.

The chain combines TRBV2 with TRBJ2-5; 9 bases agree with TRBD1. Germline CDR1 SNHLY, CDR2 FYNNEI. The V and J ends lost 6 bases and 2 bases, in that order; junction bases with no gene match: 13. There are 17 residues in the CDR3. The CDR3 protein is CASRNGRQGGTQETQYF. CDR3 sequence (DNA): TGTGCCAGCAGGAACGGGCGACAGGGGGGCACACAAGAGACCCAGTACTTC.

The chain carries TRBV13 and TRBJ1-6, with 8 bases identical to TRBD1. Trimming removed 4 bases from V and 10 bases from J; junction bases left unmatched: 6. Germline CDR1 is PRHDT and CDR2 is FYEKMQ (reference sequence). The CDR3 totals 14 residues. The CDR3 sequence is CASSSGQGRSPLHF. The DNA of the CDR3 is TGTGCCAGCAGCTCCGGACAGGGAAGGTCACCCCTCCACTTT. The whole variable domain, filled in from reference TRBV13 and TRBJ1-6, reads AAGVIQSPRHLIKEKRETATLKCYPIPRHDTVYWYQQGPGQDPQFLISFYEKMQSDKGSIPDRFSAQQFSDYHSELNMSSLELGDSALYFCASSSGQGRSPLHFGNGTRLTVT.

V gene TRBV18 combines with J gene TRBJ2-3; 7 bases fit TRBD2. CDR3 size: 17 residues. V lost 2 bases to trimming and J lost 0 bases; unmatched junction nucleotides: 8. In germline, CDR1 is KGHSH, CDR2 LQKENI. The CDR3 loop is CASSPLGLPTSTDTQYF. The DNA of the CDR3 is TGTGCCAGCTCACCATTGGGACTACCTACTAGCACAGATACGCAGTATTTT.

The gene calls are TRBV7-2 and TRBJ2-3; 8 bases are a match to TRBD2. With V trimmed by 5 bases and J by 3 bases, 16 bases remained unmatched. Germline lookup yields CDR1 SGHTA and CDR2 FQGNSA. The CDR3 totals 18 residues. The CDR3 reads CASSPRGRSGGRTDTQYF. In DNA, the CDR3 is TGTGCCAGCAGCCCCCGGGGGAGAAGCGGGGGAAGGACAGATACGCAGTATTTT.

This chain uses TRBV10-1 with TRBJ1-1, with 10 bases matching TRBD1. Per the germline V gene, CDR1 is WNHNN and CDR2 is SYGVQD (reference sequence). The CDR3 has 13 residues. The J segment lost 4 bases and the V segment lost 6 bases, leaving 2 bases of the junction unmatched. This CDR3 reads CASSRTGGTEAFF. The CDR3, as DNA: TGCGCCAGCAGCAGGACAGGGGGCACTGAAGCTTTCTTT.

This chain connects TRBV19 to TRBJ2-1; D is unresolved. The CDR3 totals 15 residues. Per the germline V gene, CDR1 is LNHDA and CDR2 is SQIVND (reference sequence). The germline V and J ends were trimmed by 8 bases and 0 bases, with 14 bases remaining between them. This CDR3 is CASQKTSSSYNEQFF. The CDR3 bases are TGTGCCAGTCAGAAGACTTCGAGCTCCTACAATGAGCAGTTCTTC.

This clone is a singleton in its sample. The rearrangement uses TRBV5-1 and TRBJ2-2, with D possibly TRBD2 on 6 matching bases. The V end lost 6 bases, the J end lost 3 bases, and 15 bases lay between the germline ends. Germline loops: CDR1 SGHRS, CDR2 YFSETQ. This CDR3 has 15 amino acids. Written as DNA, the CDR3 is TGCGCCAGCAACGCAGGCGGGACGGACACCGGGGAGCTGTTTTTT. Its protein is CASNAGGTDTGELFF.

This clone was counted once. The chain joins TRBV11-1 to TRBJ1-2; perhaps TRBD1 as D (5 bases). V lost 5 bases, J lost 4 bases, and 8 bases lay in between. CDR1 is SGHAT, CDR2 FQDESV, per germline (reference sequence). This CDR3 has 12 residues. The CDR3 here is CASSRGSYGYTF. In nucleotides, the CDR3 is TGTGCCAGCAGCAGGGGCAGCTATGGCTACACCTTC.

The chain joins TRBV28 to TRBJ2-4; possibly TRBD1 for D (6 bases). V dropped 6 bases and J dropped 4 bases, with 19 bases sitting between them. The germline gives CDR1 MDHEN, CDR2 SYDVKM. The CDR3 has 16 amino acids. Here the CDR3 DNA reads TGTGCCAGCAGCCCTTCACAGGGATTTTCAAAAAACATTCAGTACTTC. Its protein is CASSPSQGFSKNIQYF.

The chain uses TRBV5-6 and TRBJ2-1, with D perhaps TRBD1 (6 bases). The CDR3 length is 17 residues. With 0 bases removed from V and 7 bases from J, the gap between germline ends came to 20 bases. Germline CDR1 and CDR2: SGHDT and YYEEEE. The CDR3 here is CASSLVSGRGIRNEQFF. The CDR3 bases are TGTGCCAGCAGCTTGGTTTCAGGCAGGGGCATACGGAATGAGCAGTTCTTC.

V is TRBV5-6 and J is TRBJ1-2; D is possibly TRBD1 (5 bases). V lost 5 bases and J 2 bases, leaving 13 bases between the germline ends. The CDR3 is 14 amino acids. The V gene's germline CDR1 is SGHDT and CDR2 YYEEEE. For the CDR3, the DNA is TGTGCCAGCAGGGGAGTCGGGGGAAACTATGGCTACACCTTC. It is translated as CASRGVGGNYGYTF.

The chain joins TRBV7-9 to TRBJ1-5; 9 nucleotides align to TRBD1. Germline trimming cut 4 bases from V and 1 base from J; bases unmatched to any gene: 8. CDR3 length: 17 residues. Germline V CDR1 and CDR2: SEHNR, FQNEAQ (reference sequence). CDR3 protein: CASSSRDRAPSNQPQHF. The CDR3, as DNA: TGTGCCAGCAGCTCCCGGGACAGGGCCCCGAGCAATCAGCCCCAGCATTTT.

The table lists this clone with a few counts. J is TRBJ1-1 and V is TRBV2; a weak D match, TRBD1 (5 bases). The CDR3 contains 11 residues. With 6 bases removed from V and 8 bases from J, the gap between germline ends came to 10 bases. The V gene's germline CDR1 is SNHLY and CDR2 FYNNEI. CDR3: CASRGLLEAFF. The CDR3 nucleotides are TGTGCCAGCAGGGGACTACTGGAAGCTTTCTTT.

CDR3 sequence: CASSPVPEGTNEKLFF. CDR3 nucleotide sequence: TGTGCCAGCAGCCCGGTCCCGGAGGGGACTAATGAAAAACTGTTTTTT. The chain carries TRBV2 and TRBJ1-4; the D gene is possibly TRBD1 (5 bases). Trimming stripped 6 bases from V and 2 bases from J, with 16 bases between. CDR1 is SNHLY and CDR2 is FYNNEI in the germline V gene. The CDR3 loop spans 16 amino acids.

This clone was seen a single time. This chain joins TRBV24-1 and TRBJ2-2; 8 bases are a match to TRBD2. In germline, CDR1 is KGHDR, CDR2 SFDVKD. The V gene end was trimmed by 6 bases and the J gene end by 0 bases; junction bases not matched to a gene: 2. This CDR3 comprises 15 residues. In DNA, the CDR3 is TGTGCCACCAGTAGCGGGAGAACGAACACCGGGGAGCTGTTTTTT. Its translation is CATSSGRTNTGELFF.

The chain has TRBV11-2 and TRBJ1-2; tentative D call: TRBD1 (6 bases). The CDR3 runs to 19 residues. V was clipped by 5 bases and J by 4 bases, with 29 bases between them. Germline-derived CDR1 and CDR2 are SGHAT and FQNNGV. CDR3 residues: CASSTLTGGRTDSIYGYTF. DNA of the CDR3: TGTGCCAGCAGCACCCTTACGGGGGGCAGGACAGACTCCATCTATGGCTACACCTTC.

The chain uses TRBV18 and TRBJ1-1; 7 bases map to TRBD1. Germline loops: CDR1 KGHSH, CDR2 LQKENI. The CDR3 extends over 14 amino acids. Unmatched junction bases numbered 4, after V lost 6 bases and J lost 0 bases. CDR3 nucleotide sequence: TGTGCCAGCTCGCCGGGACAGATGAACACTGAAGCTTTCTTT. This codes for CASSPGQMNTEAFF.

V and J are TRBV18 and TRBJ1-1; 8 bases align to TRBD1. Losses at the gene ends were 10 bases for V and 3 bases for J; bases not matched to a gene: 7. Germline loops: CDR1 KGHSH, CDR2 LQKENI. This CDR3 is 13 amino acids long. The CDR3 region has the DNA TGTGCCACCGGACAGGGTTCGGACACTGAAGCTTTCTTT. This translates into CATGQGSDTEAFF. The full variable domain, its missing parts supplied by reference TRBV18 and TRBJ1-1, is NAGVMQNPRHLVRRRGQEARLRCSPMKGHSHVYWYRQLPEEGLKFMVYLQKENIIDESGMPKERFSAEFPKEGPSILRIQQVVRGDSAAYFCATGQGSDTEAFFGQGTRLTVV.

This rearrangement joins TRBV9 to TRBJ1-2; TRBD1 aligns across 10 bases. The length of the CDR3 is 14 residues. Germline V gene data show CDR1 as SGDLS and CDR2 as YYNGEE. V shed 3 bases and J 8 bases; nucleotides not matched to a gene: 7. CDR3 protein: CASSAHGTGEGYTF. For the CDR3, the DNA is TGTGCCAGCAGCGCCCACGGGACAGGGGAAGGCTACACCTTC.

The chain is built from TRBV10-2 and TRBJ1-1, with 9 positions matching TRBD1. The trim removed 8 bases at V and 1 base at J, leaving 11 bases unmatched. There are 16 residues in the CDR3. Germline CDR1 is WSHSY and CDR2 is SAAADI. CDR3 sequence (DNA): TGCGCCAGCGGAGGACAGGGGCCGCTTGGGAACACTGAAGCTTTCTTT. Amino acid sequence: CASGGQGPLGNTEAFF.

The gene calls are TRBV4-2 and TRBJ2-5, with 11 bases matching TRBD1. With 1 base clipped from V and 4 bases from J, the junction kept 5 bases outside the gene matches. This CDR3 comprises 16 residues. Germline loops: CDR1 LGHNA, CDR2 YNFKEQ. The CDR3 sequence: CASSQGPGTGGETQYF. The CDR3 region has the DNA TGTGCCAGCAGCCAAGGACCTGGGACAGGGGGAGAGACCCAGTACTTC.

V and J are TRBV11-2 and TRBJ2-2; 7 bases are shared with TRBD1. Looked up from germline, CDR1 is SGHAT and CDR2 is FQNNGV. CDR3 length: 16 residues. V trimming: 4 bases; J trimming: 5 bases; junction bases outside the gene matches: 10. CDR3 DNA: TGTGCCAGCAGCTATCGACAGGGACGAGGGACCGGGGAGCTGTTTTTT. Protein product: CASSYRQGRGTGELFF.

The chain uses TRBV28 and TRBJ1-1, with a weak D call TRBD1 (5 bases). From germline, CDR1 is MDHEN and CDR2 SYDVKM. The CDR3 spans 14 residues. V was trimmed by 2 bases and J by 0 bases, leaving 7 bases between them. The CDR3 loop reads CASSLDSLNTEAFF. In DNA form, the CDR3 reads TGTGCCAGCAGTTTAGACAGCCTGAACACTGAAGCTTTCTTT. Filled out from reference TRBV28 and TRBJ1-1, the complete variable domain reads DVKVTQSSRYLVKRTGEKVFLECVQDMDHENMFWYRQDPGLGLRLIYFSYDVKMKEKGDIPEGYSVSREKKERFSLILESASTNQTSMYLCASSLDSLNTEAFFGQGTRLTVV.

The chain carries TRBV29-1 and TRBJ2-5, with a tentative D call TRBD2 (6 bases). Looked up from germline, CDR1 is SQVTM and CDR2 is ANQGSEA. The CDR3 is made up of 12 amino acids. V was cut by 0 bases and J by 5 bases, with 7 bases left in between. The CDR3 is CSVEDGGETQYF. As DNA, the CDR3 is TGCAGCGTTGAAGACGGAGGGGAGACCCAGTACTTC.

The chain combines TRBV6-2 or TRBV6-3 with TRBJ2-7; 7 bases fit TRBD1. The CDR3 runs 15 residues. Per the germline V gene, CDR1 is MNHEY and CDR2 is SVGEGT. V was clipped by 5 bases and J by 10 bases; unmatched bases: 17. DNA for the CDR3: TGTGCCAGCAGTCGAGGACAGGCTGTGGGGAATCTTCAGTACTTC. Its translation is CASSRGQAVGNLQYF.

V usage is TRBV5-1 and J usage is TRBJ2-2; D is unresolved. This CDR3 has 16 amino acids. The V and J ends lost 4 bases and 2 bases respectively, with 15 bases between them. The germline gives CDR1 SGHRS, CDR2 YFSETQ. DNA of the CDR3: TGCGCCAGCAGCATGACTCGACTCATTAACACCGGGGAGCTGTTTTTT. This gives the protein CASSMTRLINTGELFF.